This TCR beta chain was found in a study of human T cells and chemical hapten exposure (dated by TCRdb to the early 2020s). At the level of the whole study: For sensitization, 2% DPC in acetone was applied to an approximately 2 cm by approximately 2 cm area of upper inner arm skin. Weekly therapeutic DPC doses were additionally applied to the scalp of patients throughout the approximately 24-week study period. Peripheral blood TCR repertoire changes were tracked in vivo in alopecia patients during primary and secondary sensitization to the hapten diphenylcyclopropenone (DPC). Most of the patients in the cohort were female, and the cohort covered alopecia areata with under or over 50% scalp involvement, alopecia totalis and alopecia universalis. Patient blood was sampled pre-sensitization (week 0) and at 2, 6 and about 24 weeks after DPC sensitization. Some 29 alopecia patients gave blood for TCR sequencing at one to four time points (pre-sensitization, 2, 6 and 24 weeks). Patch testing was performed on the upper back with Finn chambers containing 0.01% DPC, and the patch tests were scored after 6 days according to International Contact Dermatitis Research Group standards. Libraries were pooled for sequencing, and per-sample TCR yields varied mainly because of small differences in library volumes within the pool. Paper-wide results and their limitations: Compared with pre-sensitization or healthy control sets, expanded TCRs formed significantly more large CDR3 similarity clusters, which is consistent with antigen-driven responses. After repeated subsampling, the strength of the expansion versus patch-test correlation and the threshold at which it became significant changed. Patch test score was positively correlated with the number of PT1 expanded TCRs, with significance at thresholds 8, 16 and 32 but not at 4. Alopecia, a presumed autoimmune disease, was present in all patients, so the immune response of the patients might differ from that of healthy individuals. DPC sensitization did not change how many TCRs were above 1 in 1000 frequency, and no evidence was found of alterations in global repertoire structure.

Reading the germline V gene (reference sequence) gives CDR1 SEHNR and CDR2 FQNEAQ. There are 17 amino acids in the CDR3, from cysteine to phenylalanine inclusive. Only the CDR3 part of the read is kept: 51 bases, read in frame from the first base. At the junction V is shortened by 11 bases and J by 0 bases, with 22 bases in between. The time point tag for this specimen amounts to: patch test 1, 2 weeks after DPC sensitization. Interpreted using the paper, the treatment or condition label stands for: therapeutic diphenylcyclopropenone sensitization with weekly scalp DPC. At every patch-test visit, the blood draw took place before the patch test was put on. Patients were eligible if aged 18 to 70, diagnosed with alopecia and judged suitable for DPC therapy, and pregnant patients were excluded. Total RNA was extracted from unfractionated whole blood collected in Tempus Blood RNA tubes. Only a few counts were recorded for this clonotype. The clone's antigen remains unknown. The sample holds no much larger clone one base away, and base qualities are not on file.

Library prep was done by RACE. Sequencer: NextSeq 500. During library preparation, unique molecular identifiers were attached to individual cDNA molecules so that TCRs could be counted quantitatively and reproducibly. From each blood RNA sample, both TCR alpha and TCR beta chains were sequenced. The paper's processing steps were these. The median number of TCRs per sample was roughly 98,000, ranging from 23,224 to 690,600. The Decombinator software suite was used to annotate the V, J and CDR3 of the TCR reads. To make PS versus PT1 abundance plots, every sample was subsampled to the same number of TCRs (28,000). TCRs were defined as expanded if absent before sensitization and observed at least eight times at the 2-week time point. The raw public data were reprocessed by TCRdb itself: fastp quality trimming at Q25, MiXCR clonotype calling, in-frame beta chains only. All rows with the same CDR3 protein become a single entry with the most common DNA and genes. TCRdb's processing, not the authors' own work, is the source of the V and J calls. This sample comprises fewer than 400,000 distinct CDR3 sequences, approximately 6.3% of them detected only once. The ten largest clonotypes hold less than 10% of the sample.

The sequences come from whole blood, collected in connection with sensitization to the hapten diphenylcyclopropenone (DPC). The rearranged segments are TRBV7-9 and TRBJ2-2, with TRBD1 tentatively as D gene (6 bases match). The source is a young woman with alopecia areata. Some clones in this sample may be carry-over from other donors' samples. The CDR3: CASAKVGGSTNTGELFF. The DNA sequence is as follows: TGTGCCTCAGCAAAAGTAGGGGGATCAACGAACACCGGGGAGCTGTTTTTT.